This record looks at one T cell receptor (beta chain) sequence and its context. Its target is unknown. This sample is part of a study of cytomegalovirus exposure and HLA in healthy donors. 60 Vbeta and 13 Jbeta primers were used in PCR. Sequenced by immunoSEQ multiplex PCR; TCRdb stores in-frame clones only, minus some. Of 100,000 to 130,000 clones in the sample, 82% were seen once. Germline V gene data show CDR1 as SGHDT and CDR2 as YYEEEE. This CDR3 has 15 residues. V was pared by 2 bases and J by 1 base, with 13 bases between. Overall study findings and caveats: Reports state that TCR beta sequences accurately predicted most subjects' HLA-A and HLA-B alleles. In a later analysis, TCR beta V- and J-gene trimming was associated with a missense DCLRE1C variant.

Material: PBMCs. The sequence derives from a man aged 25 to 45 in good health and CMV-seropositive. The chain couples TRBV5-6 to TRBJ2-7; a weak D match, TRBD2 (5 bases). The DNA for the CDR3 is TGTGCCAGCAGCTTAATAAGAGGGAGATCCTACGAGCAGTACTTC. This codes for CASSLIRGRSYEQYF.